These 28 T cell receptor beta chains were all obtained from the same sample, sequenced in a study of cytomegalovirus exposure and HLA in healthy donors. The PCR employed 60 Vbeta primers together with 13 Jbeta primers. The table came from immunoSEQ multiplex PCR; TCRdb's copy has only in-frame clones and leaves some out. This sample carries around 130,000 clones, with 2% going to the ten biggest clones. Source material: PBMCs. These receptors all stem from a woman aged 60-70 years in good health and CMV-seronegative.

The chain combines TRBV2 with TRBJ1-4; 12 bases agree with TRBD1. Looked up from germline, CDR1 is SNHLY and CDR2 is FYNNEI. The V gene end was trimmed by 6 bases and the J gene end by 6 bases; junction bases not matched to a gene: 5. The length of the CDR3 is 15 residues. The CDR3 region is CASRGGQGAYEKLFF. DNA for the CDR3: TGTGCCAGCAGGGGGGGACAGGGGGCGTATGAAAAACTGTTTTTT.

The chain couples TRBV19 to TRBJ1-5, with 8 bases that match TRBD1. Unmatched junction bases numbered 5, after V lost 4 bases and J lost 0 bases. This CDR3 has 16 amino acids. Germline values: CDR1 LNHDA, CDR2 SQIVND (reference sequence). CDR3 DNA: TGTGCCAGTAGTAGCTTACAGGGGGTTAGCAATCAGCCCCAGCATTTT. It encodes CASSSLQGVSNQPQHF. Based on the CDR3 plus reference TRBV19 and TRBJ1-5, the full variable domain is DGGITQSPKYLFRKEGQNVTLSCEQNLNHDAMYWYRQDPGQGLRLIYYSQIVNDFQKGDIAEGYSVSREKKESFPLTVTSAQKNPTAFYLCASSSLQGVSNQPQHFGDGTRLSIL.

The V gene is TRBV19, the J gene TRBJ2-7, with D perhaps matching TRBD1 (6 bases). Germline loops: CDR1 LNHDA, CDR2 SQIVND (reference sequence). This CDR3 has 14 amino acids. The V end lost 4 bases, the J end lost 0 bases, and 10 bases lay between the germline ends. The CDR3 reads CASSTMTGSYEQYF. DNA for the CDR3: TGTGCCAGTAGTACCATGACAGGCTCCTACGAGCAGTACTTC.

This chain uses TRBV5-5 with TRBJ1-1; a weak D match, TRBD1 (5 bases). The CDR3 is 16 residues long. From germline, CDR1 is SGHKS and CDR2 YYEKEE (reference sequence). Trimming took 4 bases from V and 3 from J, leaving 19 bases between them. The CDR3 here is CASSPWMLRGDTEAFF. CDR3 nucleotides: TGTGCCAGCAGCCCGTGGATGCTTCGGGGGGACACTGAAGCTTTCTTT.

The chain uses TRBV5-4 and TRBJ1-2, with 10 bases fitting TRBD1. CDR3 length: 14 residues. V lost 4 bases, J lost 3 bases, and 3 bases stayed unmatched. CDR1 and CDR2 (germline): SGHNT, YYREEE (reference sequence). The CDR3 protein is CASSRGTGDYGYTF. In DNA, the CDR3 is TGTGCCAGCAGCCGAGGGACAGGGGACTATGGCTACACCTTC. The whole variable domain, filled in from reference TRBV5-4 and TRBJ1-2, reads ETGVTQSPTHLIKTRGQQVTLRCSSQSGHNTVSWYQQALGQGPQFIFQYYREEENGRGNFPPRFSGLQFPNYSSELNVNALELDDSALYLCASSRGTGDYGYTFGSGTRLTVV.

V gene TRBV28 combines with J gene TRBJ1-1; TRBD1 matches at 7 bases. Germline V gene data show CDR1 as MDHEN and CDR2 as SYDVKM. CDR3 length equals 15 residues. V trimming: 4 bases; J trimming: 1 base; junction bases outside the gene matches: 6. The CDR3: CASSSNRGGNTEAFF. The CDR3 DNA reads TGTGCCAGCAGTTCCAACAGGGGCGGGAACACTGAAGCTTTCTTT. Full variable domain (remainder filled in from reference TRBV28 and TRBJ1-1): DVKVTQSSRYLVKRTGEKVFLECVQDMDHENMFWYRQDPGLGLRLIYFSYDVKMKEKGDIPEGYSVSREKKERFSLILESASTNQTSMYLCASSSNRGGNTEAFFGQGTRLTVV.

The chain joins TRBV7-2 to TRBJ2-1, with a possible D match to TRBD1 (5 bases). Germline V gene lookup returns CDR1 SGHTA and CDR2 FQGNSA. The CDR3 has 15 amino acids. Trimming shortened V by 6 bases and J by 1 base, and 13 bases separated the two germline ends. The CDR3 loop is CASRGGASSYNEQFF. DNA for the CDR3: TGTGCCAGCAGGGGTGGGGCTAGTTCCTACAATGAGCAGTTCTTC.

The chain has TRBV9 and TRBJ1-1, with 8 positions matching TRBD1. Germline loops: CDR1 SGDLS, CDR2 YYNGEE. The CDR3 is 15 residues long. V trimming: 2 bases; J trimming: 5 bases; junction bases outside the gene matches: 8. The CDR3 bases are TGTGCCAGCAGCGTTACACAGGGGGTAGGAACTGAAGCTTTCTTT. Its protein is CASSVTQGVGTEAFF.

The CDR3 is CASSLVAGTYEQYF. CDR3 sequence (DNA): TGTGCCAGCAGTTTAGTAGCGGGAACTTACGAGCAGTACTTC. The chain is built from TRBV28 and TRBJ2-7, with 8 bases fitting TRBD2. The CDR3 has 14 amino acids. Germline CDR1 MDHEN, CDR2 SYDVKM. J gave up 4 bases and V 2 bases, and 4 bases lay outside the gene matches.

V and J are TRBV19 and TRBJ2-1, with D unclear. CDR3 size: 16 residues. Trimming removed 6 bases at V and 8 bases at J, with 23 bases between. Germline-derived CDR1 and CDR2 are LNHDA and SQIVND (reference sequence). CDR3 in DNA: TGTGCCAGTAGCATCCCATCAATACCGGGTTGGGATGAGCAGTTCTTC. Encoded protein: CASSIPSIPGWDEQFF.

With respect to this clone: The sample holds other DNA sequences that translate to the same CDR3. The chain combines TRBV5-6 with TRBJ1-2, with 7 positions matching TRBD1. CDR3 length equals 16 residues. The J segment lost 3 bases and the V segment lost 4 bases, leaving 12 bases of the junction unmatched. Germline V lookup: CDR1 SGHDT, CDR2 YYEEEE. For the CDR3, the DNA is TGTGCCAGCAGCATCGATGGAAGGGGGCGCGACTATGGCTACACCTTC. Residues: CASSIDGRGRDYGYTF.

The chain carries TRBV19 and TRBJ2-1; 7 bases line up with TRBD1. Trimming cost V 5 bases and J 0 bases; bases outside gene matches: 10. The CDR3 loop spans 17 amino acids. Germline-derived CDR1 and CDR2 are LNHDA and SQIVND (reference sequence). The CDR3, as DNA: TGTGCCAGTAGTGACCGGGACAGACTTAGCTCCTACAATGAGCAGTTCTTC. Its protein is CASSDRDRLSSYNEQFF.

DNA for the CDR3: TGCGCCAGCAGTGAGGGGTTTAGCTCAAACTTCAGAATAGGGCAGTACTTC. It codes for CASSEGFSSNFRIGQYF. The J gene is TRBJ2-7, the V gene TRBV10-2; D remains unclear. V was clipped by 2 bases and J by 9 bases, with 26 bases between them. The CDR3 is 17 amino acids. CDR1 and CDR2 (germline): WSHSY, SAAADI.

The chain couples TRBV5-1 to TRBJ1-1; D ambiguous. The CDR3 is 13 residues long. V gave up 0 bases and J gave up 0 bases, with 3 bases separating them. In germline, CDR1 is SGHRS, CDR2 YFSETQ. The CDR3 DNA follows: TGCGCCAGCAGCTTGGGTATGAACACTGAAGCTTTCTTT. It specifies CASSLGMNTEAFF.

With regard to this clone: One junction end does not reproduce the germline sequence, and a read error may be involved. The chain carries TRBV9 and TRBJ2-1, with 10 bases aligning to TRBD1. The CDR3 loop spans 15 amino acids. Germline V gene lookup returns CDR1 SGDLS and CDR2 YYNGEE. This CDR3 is CASTRGQGYYDEQFF. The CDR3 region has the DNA TGTGCCAGCACCCGGGGACAGGGGTACTACGATGAGCAGTTCTTC.

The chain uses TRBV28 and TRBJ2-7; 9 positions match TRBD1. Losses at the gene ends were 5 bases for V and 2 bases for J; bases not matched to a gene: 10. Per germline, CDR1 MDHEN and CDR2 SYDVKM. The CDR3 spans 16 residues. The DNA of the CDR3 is TGTGCCAGCAGTACGCGACAGGGGGTAAGGGCCTACGAGCAGTACTTC. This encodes CASSTRQGVRAYEQYF. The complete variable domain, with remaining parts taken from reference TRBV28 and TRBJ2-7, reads DVKVTQSSRYLVKRTGEKVFLECVQDMDHENMFWYRQDPGLGLRLIYFSYDVKMKEKGDIPEGYSVSREKKERFSLILESASTNQTSMYLCASSTRQGVRAYEQYFGPGTRLTVT.

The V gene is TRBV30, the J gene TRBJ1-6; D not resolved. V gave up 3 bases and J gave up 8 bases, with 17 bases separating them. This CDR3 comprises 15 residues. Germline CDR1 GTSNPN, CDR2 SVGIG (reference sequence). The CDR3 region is CAWRPISREDSPLHF. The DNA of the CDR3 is TGTGCCTGGAGGCCCATATCTCGGGAGGATTCACCCCTCCACTTT.

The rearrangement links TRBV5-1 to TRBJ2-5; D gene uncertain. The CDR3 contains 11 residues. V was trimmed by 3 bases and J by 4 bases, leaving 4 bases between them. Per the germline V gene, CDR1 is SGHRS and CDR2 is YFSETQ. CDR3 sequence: CASSSGETQYF. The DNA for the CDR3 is TGCGCCAGCAGCTCGGGAGAGACCCAGTACTTC.

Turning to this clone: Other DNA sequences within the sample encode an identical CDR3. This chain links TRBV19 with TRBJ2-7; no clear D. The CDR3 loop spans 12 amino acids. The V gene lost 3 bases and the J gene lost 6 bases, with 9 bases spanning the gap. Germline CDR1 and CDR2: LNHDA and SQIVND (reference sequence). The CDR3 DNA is TGTGCCAGTAGTATTCCAGGTCGCGAGCAGTACTTC. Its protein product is CASSIPGREQYF.

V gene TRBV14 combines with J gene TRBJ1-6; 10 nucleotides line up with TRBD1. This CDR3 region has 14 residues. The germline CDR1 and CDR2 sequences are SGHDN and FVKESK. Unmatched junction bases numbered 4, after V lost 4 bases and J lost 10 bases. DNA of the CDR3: TGTGCCAGCAGCCCGGGGACAGGGGTATCACCCCTCCACTTT. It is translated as CASSPGTGVSPLHF. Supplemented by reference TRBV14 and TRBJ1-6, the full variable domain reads EAGVTQFPSHSVIEKGQTVTLRCDPISGHDNLYWYRRVMGKEIKFLLHFVKESKQDESGMPNNRFLAERTGGTYSTLKVQPAELEDSGVYFCASSPGTGVSPLHFGNGTRLTVT.

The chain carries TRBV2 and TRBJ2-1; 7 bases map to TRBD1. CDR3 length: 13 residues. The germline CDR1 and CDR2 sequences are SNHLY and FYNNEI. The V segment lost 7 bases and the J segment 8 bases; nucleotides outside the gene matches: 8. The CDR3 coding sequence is TGTGCCAGCAACCCGGACAGGACTGATGAGCAGTTCTTC. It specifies CASNPDRTDEQFF. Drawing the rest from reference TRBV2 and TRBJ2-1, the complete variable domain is EPEVTQTPSHQVTQMGQEVILRCVPISNHLYFYWYRQILGQKVEFLVSFYNNEISEKSEIFDDQFSVERPDGSNFTLKIRSTKLEDSAMYFCASNPDRTDEQFFGPGTRLTVL.

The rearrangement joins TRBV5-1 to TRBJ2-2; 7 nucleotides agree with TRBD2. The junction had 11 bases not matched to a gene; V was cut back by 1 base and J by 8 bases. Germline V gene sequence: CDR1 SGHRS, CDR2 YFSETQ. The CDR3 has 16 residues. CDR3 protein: CASSLMPSGGAGELFF. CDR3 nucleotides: TGCGCCAGCAGCTTGATGCCTAGCGGTGGCGCGGGGGAGCTGTTTTTT.

The CDR3 region is CASSSPGVAGGPGYNEQFF. For the CDR3, the DNA is TGTGCCAGCAGCTCCCCAGGGGTAGCGGGGGGGCCCGGATACAATGAGCAGTTCTTC. This rearrangement joins TRBV7-3 to TRBJ2-1; TRBD2 aligns across 11 bases. There are 19 residues in the CDR3. V was clipped by 4 bases and J by 4 bases; unmatched bases: 15. Germline V gene data show CDR1 as SGHTA and CDR2 as FQGTGA.

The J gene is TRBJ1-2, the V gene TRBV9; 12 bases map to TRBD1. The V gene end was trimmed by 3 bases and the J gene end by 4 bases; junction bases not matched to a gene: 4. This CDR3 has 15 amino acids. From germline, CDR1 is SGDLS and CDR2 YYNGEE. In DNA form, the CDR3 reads TGTGCCAGCAGCGAAGGGACAGGGGGCGCCTATGGCTACACCTTC. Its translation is CASSEGTGGAYGYTF.

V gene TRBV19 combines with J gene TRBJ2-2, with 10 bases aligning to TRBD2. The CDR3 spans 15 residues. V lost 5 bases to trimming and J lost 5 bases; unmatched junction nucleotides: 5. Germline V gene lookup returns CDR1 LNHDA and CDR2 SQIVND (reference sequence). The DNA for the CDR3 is TGTGCCAGTAGTCGGCTAGCGGGAGTTACCGGGGAGCTGTTTTTT. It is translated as CASSRLAGVTGELFF.

The CDR3 nucleotides are TGTGCCAGCAGTGAAATGACTCCTGGGAGCACAGATACGCAGTATTTT. Residues: CASSEMTPGSTDTQYF. V and J are TRBV2 and TRBJ2-3; D is unclear. The CDR3 consists of 16 residues. V was trimmed by 2 bases and J by 0 bases, leaving 12 bases between them. Germline lookup yields CDR1 SNHLY and CDR2 FYNNEI.

In nucleotides, the CDR3 is TGTGCCAGCTTGACGGGACTCGGAACCGGGGAGCTGTTTTTT. Protein product: CASLTGLGTGELFF. The V gene is TRBV6-5, the J gene TRBJ2-2; possible D gene TRBD2, 6 bases. CDR3 length equals 14 residues. Germline V CDR1 and CDR2: MNHEY, SVGAGI. The V gene lost 8 bases and the J gene lost 5 bases, with 15 bases spanning the gap.

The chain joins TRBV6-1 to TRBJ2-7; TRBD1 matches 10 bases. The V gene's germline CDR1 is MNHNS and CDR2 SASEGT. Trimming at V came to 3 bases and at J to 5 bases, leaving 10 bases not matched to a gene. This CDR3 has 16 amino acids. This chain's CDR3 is CASSDRTGTGVDEQYF. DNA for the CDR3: TGTGCCAGCAGTGATAGAACCGGGACAGGGGTAGACGAGCAGTACTTC.